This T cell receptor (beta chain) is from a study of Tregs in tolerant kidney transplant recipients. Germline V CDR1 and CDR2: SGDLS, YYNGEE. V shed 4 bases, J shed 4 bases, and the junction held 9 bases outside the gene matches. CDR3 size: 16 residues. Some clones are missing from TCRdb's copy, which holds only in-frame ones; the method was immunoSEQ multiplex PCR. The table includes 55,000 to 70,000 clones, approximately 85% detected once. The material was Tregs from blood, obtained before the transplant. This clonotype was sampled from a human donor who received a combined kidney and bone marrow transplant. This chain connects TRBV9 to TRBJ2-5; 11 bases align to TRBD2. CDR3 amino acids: CASSPRVAGGGETQYF. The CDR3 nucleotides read TGTGCCAGCAGCCCCCGGGTAGCGGGAGGGGGAGAGACCCAGTACTTC. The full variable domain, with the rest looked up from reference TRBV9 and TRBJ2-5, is DSGVTQTPKHLITATGQRVTLRCSPRSGDLSVYWYQQSLDQGLQFLIQYYNGEERAKGNILERFSAQQFPDLHSELNLSSLELGDSALYFCASSPRVAGGGETQYFGPGTRLLVL.